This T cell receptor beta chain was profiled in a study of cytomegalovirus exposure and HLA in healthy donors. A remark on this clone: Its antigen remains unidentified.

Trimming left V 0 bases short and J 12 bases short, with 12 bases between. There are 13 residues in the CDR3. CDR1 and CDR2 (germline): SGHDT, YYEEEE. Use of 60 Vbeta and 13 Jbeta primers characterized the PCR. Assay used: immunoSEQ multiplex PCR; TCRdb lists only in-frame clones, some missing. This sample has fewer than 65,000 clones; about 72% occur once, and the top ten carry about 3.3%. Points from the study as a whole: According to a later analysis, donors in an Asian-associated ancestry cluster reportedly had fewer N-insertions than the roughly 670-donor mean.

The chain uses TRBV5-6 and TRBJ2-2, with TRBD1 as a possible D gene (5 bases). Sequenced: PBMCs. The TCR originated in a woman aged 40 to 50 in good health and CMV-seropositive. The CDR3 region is CASSLETAPQLFF. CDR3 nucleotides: TGTGCCAGCAGCTTGGAGACAGCCCCGCAGCTGTTTTTT.